The T cell receptor (beta chain) under discussion was sequenced for a study of cytotoxic CD8 clonotypes in ibrutinib-treated CLL. Study-wide results and limits: Sample timing was unmatched between remission and later-progressing patients; lymph nodes unstudied.

Data came from immunoSEQ multiplex PCR; TCRdb stores just in-frame clones and leaves some out. The table has about 160,000 clones, approximately 90% seen once; the top ten hold more than 2.5%. A word on this clone: Its cognate antigen is unknown.

Germline CDR1 is SGHAT and CDR2 is FQNNGV. The CDR3 spans 13 residues. The V end was cut by 0 bases, the J end by 4 bases, with 6 bases between. The chain uses TRBV11-2 and TRBJ1-1; D ambiguous. This TCR came from a human donor with chronic lymphocytic leukemia. This specimen consisted of PBMCs, obtained at disease progression, from a patient treated with ibrutinib. CDR3 in amino acids: CASSLDVGTEAFF. CDR3 nucleotide sequence: TGTGCCAGCAGCTTAGATGTTGGCACTGAAGCTTTCTTT.